These T cell receptor beta chains were read from a single sample in a study of shared clonotypes between healthy human individuals. The table came from immunoSEQ multiplex PCR; TCRdb's copy has only in-frame clones and leaves some out. The sample records approximately 2.1 million clones, roughly 93% being singletons. Sequencing was carried out using naive CD4+ T cells from PBMCs. The receptor set was obtained from a man aged 18 to 30 in good health. Some clones in this sample may be carry-over from other donors' samples. Both conserved end residues are part of each CDR3. The D gene is left open where the match is weak. Size values are once, few and many counts, or a class for expanded clones, and some rows have none.

CDR3	DNA	size	V	J	D
CASSPIRQGWSYEQYF	TGTGCCAGCAGCCCAATTCGACAGGGATGGTCCTACGAGCAGTACTTC	NA	TRBV7-9	TRBJ2-7	TRBD1
CASRIGGLAGGMNEQFF	TGTGCCAGCAGAATAGGGGGTTTGGCGGGAGGGATGAATGAGCAGTTCTTC	once	TRBV11-2	TRBJ2-1	TRBD2
CASSFIGETQYF	TGTGCCAGCAGTTTTATAGGAGAGACCCAGTACTTC	NA	TRBV27	TRBJ2-5	NA
CAISELMIGASTDTQYF	TGTGCCATCAGTGAGCTCATGATCGGGGCTAGCACAGATACGCAGTATTTT	once	TRBV10-3	TRBJ2-3	NA
CASSSPGGGSSYNEQFF	TGTGCCAGCAGCTCCCCAGGCGGAGGCAGCTCCTACAATGAGCAGTTCTTC	NA	TRBV7-9	TRBJ2-1	NA
CASSYSREWETQYF	TGTGCCAGCAGTTACTCGCGGGAGTGGGAGACCCAGTACTTC	NA	TRBV6-5	TRBJ2-5	TRBD2
CASSLPRTGGDEQYF	TGCGCCAGCAGCTTACCTCGGACAGGGGGCGACGAGCAGTACTTC	NA	TRBV5-1	TRBJ2-7	TRBD1
CASSPKDPGTSGNTIYF	TGCGCCAGCAGCCCTAAGGACCCAGGGACCTCTGGAAACACCATATATTTT	NA	TRBV5-1	TRBJ1-3	NA
CASRDTGEQFF	TGTGCCAGCAGGGATACAGGGGAGCAGTTCTTC	NA	TRBV5-4	TRBJ2-1	NA
CASSPRQGGAGANVLTF	TGTGCCAGCAGTCCTCGACAGGGAGGCGCTGGGGCCAACGTCCTGACTTTC	once	TRBV28	TRBJ2-6	NA
CASSLGGLAGSGQFF	TGCGCCAGCAGCTTGGGTGGACTAGCGGGTAGTGGGCAGTTCTTC	NA	TRBV5-1	TRBJ2-1	TRBD2
CASSVAWYQETQYF	TGTGCCAGCAGTGTGGCATGGTACCAAGAGACCCAGTACTTC	once	TRBV2	TRBJ2-5	NA
CAWSVQKGSTF	TGTGCCTGGAGTGTACAAAAGGGCAGCACCTTC	NA	TRBV30	TRBJ1-2	NA